The source of this T cell receptor (beta chain) is a study of cytomegalovirus exposure and HLA in healthy donors. Overall study findings and caveats: TCR beta V- and J-gene trimming, according to a later analysis, was linked to a missense DCLRE1C variant. In vitro assays verified that a few CMV-associated chains recognized CMV antigens specifically. Earlier analysis found most TCR beta V segments productive about 90% or about 30% of the time. Associated with cytomegalovirus, according to the listing, were 150 to 200 TCR beta chains.

The primer mix had 60 Vbeta and 13 Jbeta primers. TCRdb's copy holds only in-frame clones and misses some; the assay was immunoSEQ multiplex PCR. Of about 150,000 clones in the sample, 65% to 70% are singletons; the top ten hold roughly 10%. Germline loops: CDR1 SGDLS, CDR2 YYNGEE. The CDR3 loop spans 12 amino acids. V lost 5 bases to trimming and J lost 12 bases; unmatched junction nucleotides: 10. Comments on this clone: Its antigen is unknown.

The chain joins TRBV9 to TRBJ2-7; 8 nucleotides line up with TRBD2. The material sequenced was PBMCs. The source is a man aged 30 to 45 in good health and CMV-seropositive. CDR3 nucleotide sequence: TGTGCCAGCAGTCCGGGGGGGCGAGTTCTGTACTTC. Translated, it gives CASSPGGRVLYF.